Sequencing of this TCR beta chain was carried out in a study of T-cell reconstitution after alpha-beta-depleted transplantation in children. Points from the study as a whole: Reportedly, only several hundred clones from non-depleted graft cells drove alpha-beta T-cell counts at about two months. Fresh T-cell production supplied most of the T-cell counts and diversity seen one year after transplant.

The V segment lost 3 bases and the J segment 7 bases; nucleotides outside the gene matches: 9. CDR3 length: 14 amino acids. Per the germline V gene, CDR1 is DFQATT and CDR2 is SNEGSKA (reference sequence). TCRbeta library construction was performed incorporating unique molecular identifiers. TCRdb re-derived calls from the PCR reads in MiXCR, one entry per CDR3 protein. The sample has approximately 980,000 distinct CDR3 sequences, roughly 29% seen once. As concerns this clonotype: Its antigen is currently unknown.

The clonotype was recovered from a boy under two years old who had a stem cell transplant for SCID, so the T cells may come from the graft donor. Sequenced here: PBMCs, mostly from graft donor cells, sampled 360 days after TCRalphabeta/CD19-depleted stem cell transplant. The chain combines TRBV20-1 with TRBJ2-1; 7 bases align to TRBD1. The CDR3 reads CSASGEGALNEQFF. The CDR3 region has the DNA TGCAGTGCTAGTGGAGAGGGGGCATTAAATGAGCAGTTCTTC.